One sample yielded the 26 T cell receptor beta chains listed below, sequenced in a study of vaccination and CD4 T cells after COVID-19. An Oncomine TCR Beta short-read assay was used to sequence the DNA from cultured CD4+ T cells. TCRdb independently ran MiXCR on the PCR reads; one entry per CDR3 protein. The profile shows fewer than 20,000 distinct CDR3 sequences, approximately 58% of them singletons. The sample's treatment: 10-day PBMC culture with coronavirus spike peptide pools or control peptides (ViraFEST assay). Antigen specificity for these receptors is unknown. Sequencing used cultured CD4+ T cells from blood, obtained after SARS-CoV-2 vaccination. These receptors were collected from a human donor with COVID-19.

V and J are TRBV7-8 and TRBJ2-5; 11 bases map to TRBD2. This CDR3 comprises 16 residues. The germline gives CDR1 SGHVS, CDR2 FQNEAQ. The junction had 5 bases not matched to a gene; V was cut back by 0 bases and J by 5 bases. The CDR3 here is CASSLAVAGGGETQYF. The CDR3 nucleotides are TGTGCCAGCAGCTTAGCGGTAGCGGGGGGGGGTGAGACCCAGTACTTC.

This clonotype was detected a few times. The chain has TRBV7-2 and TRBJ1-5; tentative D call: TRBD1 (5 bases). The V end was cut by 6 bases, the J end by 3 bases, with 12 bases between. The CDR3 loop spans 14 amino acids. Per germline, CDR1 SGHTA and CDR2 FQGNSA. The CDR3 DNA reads TGTGCCAGCAGTTCCGACAGATACAATCAGCCCCAGCATTTT. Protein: CASSSDRYNQPQHF.

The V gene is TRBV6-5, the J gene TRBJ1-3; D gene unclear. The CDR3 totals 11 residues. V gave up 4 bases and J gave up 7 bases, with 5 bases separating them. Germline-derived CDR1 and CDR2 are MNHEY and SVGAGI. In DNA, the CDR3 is TGTGCCAGCAGTTCTTTGAACACCATATATTTT. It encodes CASSSLNTIYF.

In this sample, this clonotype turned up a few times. CDR3 DNA sequence: TGTGCCAGCAGTGGTCGGGGATTTAGCAATCAGCCCCAGCATTTT. It codes for CASSGRGFSNQPQHF. The V call is TRBV2, the J call TRBJ1-5; the D is unclear. This CDR3 is 15 amino acids long. CDR1 and CDR2 from the germline V gene are SNHLY and FYNNEI. V was trimmed by 4 bases and J by 0 bases, leaving 10 bases between them.

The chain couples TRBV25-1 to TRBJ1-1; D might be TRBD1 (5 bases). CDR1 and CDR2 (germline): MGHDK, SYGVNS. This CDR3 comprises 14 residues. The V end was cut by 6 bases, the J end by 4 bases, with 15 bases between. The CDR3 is CASRDNMGGTEAFF. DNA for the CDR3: TGTGCCAGCAGGGACAACATGGGAGGCACTGAAGCTTTCTTT.

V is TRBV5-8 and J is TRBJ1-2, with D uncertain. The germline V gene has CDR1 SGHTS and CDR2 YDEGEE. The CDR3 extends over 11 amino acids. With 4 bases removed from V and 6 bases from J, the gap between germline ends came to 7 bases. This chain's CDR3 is CASSLSHGYTF. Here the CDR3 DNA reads TGTGCCAGCAGCCTCTCCCATGGCTACACCTTC.

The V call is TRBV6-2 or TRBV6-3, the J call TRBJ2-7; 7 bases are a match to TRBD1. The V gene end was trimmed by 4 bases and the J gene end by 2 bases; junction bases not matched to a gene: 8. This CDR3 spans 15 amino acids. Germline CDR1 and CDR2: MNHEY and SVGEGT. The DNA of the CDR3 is TGTGCCAGCAGTTCCCCTCGGACAGGACCCTACGAGCAGTACTTC. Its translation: CASSSPRTGPYEQYF.

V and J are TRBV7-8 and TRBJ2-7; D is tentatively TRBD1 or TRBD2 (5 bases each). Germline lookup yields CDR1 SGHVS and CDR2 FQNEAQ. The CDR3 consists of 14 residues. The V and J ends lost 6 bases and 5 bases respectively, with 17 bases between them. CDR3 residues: CASRPVGVGDEQYF. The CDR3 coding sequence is TGTGCCAGCAGGCCCGTGGGGGTCGGGGACGAGCAGTACTTC.

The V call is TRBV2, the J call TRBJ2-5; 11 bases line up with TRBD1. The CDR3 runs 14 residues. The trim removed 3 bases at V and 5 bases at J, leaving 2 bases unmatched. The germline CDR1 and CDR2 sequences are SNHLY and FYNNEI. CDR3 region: CASSEGQGGETQYF. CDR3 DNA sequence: TGTGCCAGCAGTGAGGGACAGGGGGGCGAGACCCAGTACTTC.

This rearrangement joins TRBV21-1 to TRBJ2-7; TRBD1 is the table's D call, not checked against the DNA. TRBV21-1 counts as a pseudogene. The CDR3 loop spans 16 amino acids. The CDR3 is CASSAQGRDSDYEQYF. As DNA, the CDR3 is TGTGCCAGCAGCGCGCAAGGTCGGGACAGCGATTACGAGCAGTACTTC.

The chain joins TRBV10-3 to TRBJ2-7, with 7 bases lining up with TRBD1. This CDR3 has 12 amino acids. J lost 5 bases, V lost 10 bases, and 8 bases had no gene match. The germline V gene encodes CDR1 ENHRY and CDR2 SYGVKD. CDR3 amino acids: CATTDRLDEQYF. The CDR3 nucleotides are TGTGCCACTACGGACAGGCTGGACGAGCAGTACTTC.

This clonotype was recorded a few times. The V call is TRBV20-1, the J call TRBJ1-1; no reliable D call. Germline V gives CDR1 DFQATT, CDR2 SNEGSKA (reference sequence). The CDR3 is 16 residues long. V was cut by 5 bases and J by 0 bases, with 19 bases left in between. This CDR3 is CSAPGESRGMNTEAFF. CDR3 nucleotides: TGCAGTGCTCCAGGAGAATCGCGAGGGATGAACACTGAAGCTTTCTTT.

DNA of the CDR3: TGTGCCACCAGCGGGACATTGGGTCCTAGTGAAGCTTTCTTT. Translation: CATSGTLGPSEAFF. The chain is built from TRBV15 and TRBJ1-1, with TRBD1 as a possible D gene (6 bases). The germline V gene has CDR1 LNHNV and CDR2 YYDKDF (reference sequence). The V gene lost 5 bases and the J gene lost 7 bases, with 17 bases spanning the gap. The CDR3 length is 14 residues.

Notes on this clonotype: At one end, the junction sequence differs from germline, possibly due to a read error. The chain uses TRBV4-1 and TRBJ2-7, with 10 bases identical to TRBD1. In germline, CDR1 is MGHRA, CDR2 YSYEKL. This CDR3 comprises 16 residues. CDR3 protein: CASSQDSGQGTVLRDF. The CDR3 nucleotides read TGCGCCAGCAGCCAAGATTCGGGACAGGGGACGGTTCTACGGGACTTC.

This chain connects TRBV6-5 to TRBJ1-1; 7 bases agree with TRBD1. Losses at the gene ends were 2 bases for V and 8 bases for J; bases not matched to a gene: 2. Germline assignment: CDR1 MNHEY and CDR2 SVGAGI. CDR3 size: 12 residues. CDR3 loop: CASSYGDREAFF. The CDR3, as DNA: TGTGCCAGCAGTTACGGGGACAGAGAAGCTTTCTTT.

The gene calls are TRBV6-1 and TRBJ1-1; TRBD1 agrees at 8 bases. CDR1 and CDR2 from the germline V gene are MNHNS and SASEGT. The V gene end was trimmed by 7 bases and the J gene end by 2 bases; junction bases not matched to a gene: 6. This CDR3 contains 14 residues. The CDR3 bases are TGTGCCAGCACCTTGGACAGGGTTAACACTGAAGCTTTCTTT. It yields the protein CASTLDRVNTEAFF.

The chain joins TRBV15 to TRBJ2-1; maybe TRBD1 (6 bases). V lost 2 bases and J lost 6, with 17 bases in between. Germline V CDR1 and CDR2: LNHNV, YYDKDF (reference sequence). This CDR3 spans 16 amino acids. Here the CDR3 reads CATSRTTGKRSNEQFF. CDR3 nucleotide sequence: TGTGCCACCAGCAGAACTACAGGGAAACGATCCAATGAGCAGTTCTTC.

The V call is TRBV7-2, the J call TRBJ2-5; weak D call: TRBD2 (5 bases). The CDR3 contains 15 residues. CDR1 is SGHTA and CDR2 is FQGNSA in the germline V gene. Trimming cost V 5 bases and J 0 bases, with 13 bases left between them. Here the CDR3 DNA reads TGTGCCAGCAGCGTAGAACTAGATTACCAAGAGACCCAGTACTTC. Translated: CASSVELDYQETQYF. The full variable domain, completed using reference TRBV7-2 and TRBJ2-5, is GAGVSQSPSNKVTEKGKDVELRCDPISGHTALYWYRQSLGQGLEFLIYFQGNSAPDKSGLPSDRFSAERTGGSVSTLTIQRTQQEDSAVYLCASSVELDYQETQYFGPGTRLLVL.

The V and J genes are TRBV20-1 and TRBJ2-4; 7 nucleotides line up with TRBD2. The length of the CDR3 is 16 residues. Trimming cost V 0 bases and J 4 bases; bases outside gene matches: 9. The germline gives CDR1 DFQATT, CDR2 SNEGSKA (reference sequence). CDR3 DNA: TGCAGTGCTAGAGATCCCGGGCGGGGACTAAAAAACATTCAGTACTTC. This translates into CSARDPGRGLKNIQYF.

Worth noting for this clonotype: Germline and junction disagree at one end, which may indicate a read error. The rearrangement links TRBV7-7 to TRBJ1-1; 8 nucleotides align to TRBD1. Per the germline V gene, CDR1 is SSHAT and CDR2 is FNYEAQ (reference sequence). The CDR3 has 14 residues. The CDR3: CASSPLGQELQAFF. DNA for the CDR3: TGTGCTAGCAGCCCCTTGGGACAGGAGCTCCAAGCTTTCTTT.

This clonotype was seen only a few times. CDR3 protein: CSAKYSGGADTQYF. The CDR3 bases are TGCAGTGCTAAATATAGCGGGGGGGCAGATACGCAGTATTTT. The chain is built from TRBV20-1 and TRBJ2-3, with 11 bases that match TRBD2. Germline V gene lookup returns CDR1 DFQATT and CDR2 SNEGSKA (reference sequence). V lost 4 bases and J lost 4; bases outside the gene matches: 4. CDR3 size: 14 residues.

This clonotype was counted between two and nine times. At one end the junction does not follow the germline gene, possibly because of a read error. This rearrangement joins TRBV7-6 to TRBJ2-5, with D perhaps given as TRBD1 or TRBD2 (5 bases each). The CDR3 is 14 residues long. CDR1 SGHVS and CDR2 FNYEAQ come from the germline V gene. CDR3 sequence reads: CASSSGARGETQYF. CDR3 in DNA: TGTGCTAGCAGCTCCGGGGCCCGGGGAGAGACCCAGTACTTC.

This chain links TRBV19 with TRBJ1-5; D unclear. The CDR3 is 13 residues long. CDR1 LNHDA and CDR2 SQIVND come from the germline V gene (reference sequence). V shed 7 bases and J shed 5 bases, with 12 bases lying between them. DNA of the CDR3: TGTGCCAGTATCGGGCAGCTTTATCAGCCCCAGCATTTT. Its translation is CASIGQLYQPQHF.

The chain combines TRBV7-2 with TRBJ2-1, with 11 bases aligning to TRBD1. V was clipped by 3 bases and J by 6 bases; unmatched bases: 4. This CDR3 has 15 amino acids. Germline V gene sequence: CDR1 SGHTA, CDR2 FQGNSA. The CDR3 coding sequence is TGTGCCAGCAGCTTCCAGGGGACAGGGGGCAATGAGCAGTTCTTC. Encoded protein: CASSFQGTGGNEQFF.

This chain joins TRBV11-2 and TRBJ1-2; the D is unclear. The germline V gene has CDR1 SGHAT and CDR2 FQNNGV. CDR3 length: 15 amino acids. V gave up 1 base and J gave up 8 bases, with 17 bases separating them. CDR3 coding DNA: TGTGCCAGCAGCTTAGCGATGGGGAGGGCAGGCGGCTACACCTTC. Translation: CASSLAMGRAGGYTF. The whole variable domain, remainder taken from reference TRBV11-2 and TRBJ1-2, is EAGVAQSPRYKIIEKRQSVAFWCNPISGHATLYWYQQILGQGPKLLIQFQNNGVVDDSQLPKDRFSAERLKGVDSTLKIQPAKLEDSAVYLCASSLAMGRAGGYTFGSGTRLTVV.

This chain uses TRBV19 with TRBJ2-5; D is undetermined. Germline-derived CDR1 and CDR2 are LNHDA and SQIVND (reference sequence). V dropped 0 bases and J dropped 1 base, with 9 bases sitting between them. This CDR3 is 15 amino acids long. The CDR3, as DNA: TGTGCCAGTAGTATAGATAGAGGCCGCCAAGAGACCCAGTACTTC. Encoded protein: CASSIDRGRQETQYF.